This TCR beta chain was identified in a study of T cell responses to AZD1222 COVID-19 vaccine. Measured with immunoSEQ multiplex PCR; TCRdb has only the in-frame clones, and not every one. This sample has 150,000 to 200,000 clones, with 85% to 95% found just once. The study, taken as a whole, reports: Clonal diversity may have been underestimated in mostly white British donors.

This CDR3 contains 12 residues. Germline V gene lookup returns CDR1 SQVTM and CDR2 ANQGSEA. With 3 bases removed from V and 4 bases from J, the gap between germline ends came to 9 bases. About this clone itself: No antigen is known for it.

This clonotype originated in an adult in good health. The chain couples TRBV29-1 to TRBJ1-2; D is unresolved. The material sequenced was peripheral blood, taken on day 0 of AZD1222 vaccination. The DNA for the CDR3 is TGCAGCGTTGACGAGGGAGTCTATGGCTACACCTTC. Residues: CSVDEGVYGYTF.